The entry below gives a single T cell receptor (beta chain) sequence along with its context. Its antigen is as yet unknown. CDR3 length: 15 residues. V lost 6 bases and J lost 2, with 13 bases in between. CDR1 and CDR2 from the germline V gene are MNHNS and SASEGT. These data originate in a study of graft-versus-host responses after intestinal transplantation. About the study: Grafts that recipients had were multivisceral, liver-intestinal, or isolated intestinal transplants. Findings of the study overall: The recipient marrow held GvH clones, and some of them showed up first in ileum or blood.

Generated by immunoSEQ multiplex PCR, the TCRdb table keeps only in-frame clones and is missing some. The data contain around 71,000 clones, over 85% of them singletons. The chain uses TRBV6-1 and TRBJ2-2; D might be TRBD1 or TRBD2, each matching 5 bases. The source of this sequence is a human donor who received an intestinal transplant. This specimen was unstimulated CD8+ T cells sorted from spleen or lymph node cells, taken before intestinal transplant. The CDR3 protein is CASSETGTNTGELFF. CDR3 DNA sequence: TGTGCCAGCAGCGAAACCGGGACCAACACCGGGGAGCTGTTTTTT.